Listed below are T cell receptor beta chains from one sample, sequenced in a study of OX40 agonist ivuxolimab in advanced cancers. Sequencing used immunoSEQ multiplex PCR; TCRdb keeps in-frame clones, though not all of them. The data contain just over 60,000 clones, around 90% of them singletons. The specimen was CD4+ or CD8+ T cells sorted from blood, collected in a trial of the OX40 agonist ivuxolimab. The receptors were gathered from an adult with an advanced solid tumor such as melanoma, head and neck, liver or kidney cancer. CDR3s include the opening cysteine and the closing phenylalanine or tryptophan. D genes are given only for firm matches. Size is stated for part of the rows, as once, few or many counts, or as a class when the clone is expanded.

J,size,V,D,DNA,CDR3
TRBJ1-2,-,TRBV27,TRBD1,TGTGCCAGCAATGCCAGGGGAGGGGGCGCAGGTGGCTACACCTTC,CASNARGGGAGGYTF
TRBJ2-7,-,TRBV30,-,TGTGCCTGGAGGAGGAGGAAAAACTCCTACGAGCAGTACTTC,CAWRRRKNSYEQYF
TRBJ2-1,-,TRBV28,-,TGTGCCAGCAGTCCACCGCACCCCGGTGCCACCCAGTTCTTC,CASSPPHPGATQFF
TRBJ2-7,-,TRBV6-1,-,TGTGCCAGCAGTAGGCCGGGACTCTCCTACGAGCAGTACTTC,CASSRPGLSYEQYF
TRBJ2-1,-,TRBV7-2,TRBD2,TGTGCCAGCACCCGAGCGGGGAAGGGAGCGGGAGGATGGTTCTTC,CASTRAGKGAGGWFF
TRBJ2-6,-,TRBV9,-,TGTGCCAGCAGCGCCCGCCCCCCGGATGTCTCTGGGGCCAACGTCCTGACTTTC,CASSARPPDVSGANVLTF
TRBJ2-2,-,TRBV5-1,-,TGCGCCAGCTGCGCACTAGGAGACACCGGGGAGCTGTTTTTT,CASCALGDTGELFF
TRBJ1-2,-,TRBV2,-,TGTGCCAGCAGTGAGTACAGGACTAACTATGGCTACACCTTC,CASSEYRTNYGYTF
TRBJ1-2,few,TRBV28,-,TGTGCCAGCAGTAGTAAAGATAGGGGGGGTCCTACCATTTTCATCTATGGCTACACCTTC,CASSSKDRGGPTIFIYGYTF
TRBJ1-1,-,TRBV27,-,TGTGCCAGCAGTCCCTCCACCCGGACAGTGAACACTGAAGCTTTCTTT,CASSPSTRTVNTEAFF
TRBJ1-5,hyperexpanded,TRBV19,TRBD1,TGTGCCAGTAGTTACATCGGACAGGGAAGAAATCAGCCCCAGCATTTT,CASSYIGQGRNQPQHF
TRBJ2-6,-,TRBV14,-,TGTGCCAGCAGCCAAGTCACAGGTGTAAACTCTGGGGCCAACGTCCTGACTTTC,CASSQVTGVNSGANVLTF
TRBJ1-5,-,TRBV20-1,-,TGCAGCCGGGGGGGAAACCAGCCCCAGCATTTT,CSRGGNQPQHF
TRBJ1-1,-,TRBV19,-,TGTGCCAGTAGTCCGGGAGAGTTAAACACTGAAGCTTTCTTT,CASSPGELNTEAFF
TRBJ1-6,few,TRBV6-1,-,TGTGCCAGCAGTAGAGGGGGGATAAGGGATTCACCCCTCCACTTT,CASSRGGIRDSPLHF
TRBJ2-7,-,TRBV19,TRBD1,TGTGCCAGTAGTTCGGGTCACAGGGGTGGCTACGAGCAGTACTTC,CASSSGHRGGYEQYF
TRBJ1-4,-,TRBV28,-,TGTGCCAGCAGTGGGGGGGACACCCTCGGGGAAAAACTGTTTTTT,CASSGGDTLGEKLFF
TRBJ2-1,few,TRBV30,TRBD2,TGTGCCTGGAGGACTAGCGGGACCAATGAGCAGTTCTTC,CAWRTSGTNEQFF
TRBJ1-4,-,TRBV27,-,TGTGCCAGCAGTTTATCGGCGGTGGGGGAGGGTGCTAATGAAAAACTGTTTTTT,CASSLSAVGEGANEKLFF
TRBJ1-6,-,TRBV5-4,-,TGTGCCAGCAGCTTGGCCCGGGATTCACCCCTCCACTTT,CASSLARDSPLHF
TRBJ2-5,-,TRBV7-9,-,TGTGCCAGCAGCCTAAAGAGGGACCCTGCGTACCAAGAGACCCAGTACTTC,CASSLKRDPAYQETQYF
TRBJ2-5,-,TRBV7-2,TRBD2,TGTGCCAGCAGCTTAGCCCTAGCGGGGGGGCAAGAGACCCAGTACTTC,CASSLALAGGQETQYF
TRBJ2-1,-,TRBV25-1,-,TGTGCCAGCAGTGAAGATCTGGGGTACAATGAGCAGTTCTTC,CASSEDLGYNEQFF
TRBJ2-7,-,TRBV6-6,-,TGTGCCAGCAGCCCGGGGAAGGGGGGAAGCGGAGAGCAGTACTTC,CASSPGKGGSGEQYF
TRBJ2-5,-,TRBV7-3,-,TGTGCCAGCAGCTTATCGTTAGGGGAGACCCAGTACTTC,CASSLSLGETQYF
TRBJ2-3,-,TRBV5-5,-,TGTGCCAGCAGCCGGACCTGGAGCGGGTCCACAGATACGCAGTATTTT,CASSRTWSGSTDTQYF
TRBJ1-1,-,TRBV2,-,TGTGCCAGCAGTGAAGTGGGACGACCACGGGACACTGAAGCTTTCTTT,CASSEVGRPRDTEAFF
TRBJ1-1,few,TRBV7-2,-,TGTGCCAGCAGCGATGGGGCAGCAGGCACCACTGAAGCTTTCTTT,CASSDGAAGTTEAFF
TRBJ1-5,-,TRBV30,-,TGTGCCTGGAGTGAGGGCGCACACCGGAATCAGCCCCAGCATTTT,CAWSEGAHRNQPQHF
TRBJ2-1,-,TRBV19,TRBD2,TGTGCCAGTGGTGGGGCGGCGGGAGGTCTCAATGAGCAGTTCTTC,CASGGAAGGLNEQFF
TRBJ2-4,-,TRBV23-1,-,TGCGCCAGCAGTCCGACAGTACAGAAAAACATTCAGTACTTC,CASSPTVQKNIQYF
TRBJ2-7,once,TRBV4-2,-,TGTGCCAGCAGCCAAGATTACGCCGACGAGCAGTACTTC,CASSQDYADEQYF
TRBJ1-3,-,TRBV6-5,-,TGTGCCAGCAGTTACGAGGCCGGACCCTCTGGAAACACCATATATTTT,CASSYEAGPSGNTIYF
TRBJ2-7,-,TRBV7-3,TRBD2,TGTGCCAGCAGCTGGGGAAGCGGGAACTCCTACGAGCAGTACTTC,CASSWGSGNSYEQYF
TRBJ2-7,-,TRBV19,-,TGTGCCAGTAGTATGAAATTAGCCTCCGGGGGCGAGCAGTACTTC,CASSMKLASGGEQYF
TRBJ2-7,few,TRBV7-6,TRBD1,TGTGCCAGCAGCTCGGGACAGACCTACGAGCAGTACTTC,CASSSGQTYEQYF
TRBJ1-4,-,TRBV28,-,TGTGCCAGCATCCAACTGGGGGGAACTAATGAAAAACTGTTTTTT,CASIQLGGTNEKLFF
TRBJ2-5,-,TRBV7-7,TRBD1,TGTGCTAGCAGCCCGGGACAGGGGGTAGAGACCCAGTACTTC,CASSPGQGVETQYF
TRBJ2-2,-,TRBV28,TRBD2,TGTGCCAGCAGTTTACCAGCGGGAGAATACGGGGAGCTGTTTTTT,CASSLPAGEYGELFF
TRBJ2-7,-,TRBV2,-,TGTGCCAGCAGGCGAACGGGGGTTGGCGAGCAGTACTTC,CASRRTGVGEQYF
TRBJ2-7,-,TRBV6-4,-,TGTGCCAGAAGACGGTCCTCCTACGAGCAGTACTTC,CARRRSSYEQYF
TRBJ2-7,-,TRBV2,-,TGTGCCTGCAGAAGGACACCACCAACCTACGAGCAGTACTTC,CACRRTPPTYEQYF
TRBJ1-2,-,TRBV28,-,TGTGCCAGCAGTCTCCCGACAGGCAACTACACCTTC,CASSLPTGNYTF
TRBJ2-2,-,TRBV18,-,TGTGCCAGCTCACAGCATGGGGGTGCCGGGGAGCTGTTTTTT,CASSQHGGAGELFF
TRBJ2-1,-,TRBV2,-,TGTGCCAGCAGGCGGGAAGGGGGCAATGAGCAGTTCTTC,CASRREGGNEQFF
TRBJ2-1,-,TRBV7-9,TRBD2,TGTGCCAGCAGCTCGATAGCGGGAGACGACCGTACAAATGAGCAGTTCTTC,CASSSIAGDDRTNEQFF
TRBJ1-3,-,TRBV7-3,-,TGTGCCAGCAGCCGAGGGATCTCTGGAAACACCATATATTTT,CASSRGISGNTIYF
TRBJ2-3,-,TRBV29-1,-,TGCAGCGTTGACAGGGCTGATACGCAGTATTTT,CSVDRADTQYF
TRBJ2-7,-,TRBV28,TRBD2,TGTGCCAGCAGTCCCCTAGCGGGAGGCTTCTACGAGCAGTACTTC,CASSPLAGGFYEQYF
TRBJ2-7,-,TRBV7-8,-,TGTGCCAGCAGCTTAGTTCTGACCTACGAGCAGTACTTC,CASSLVLTYEQYF
TRBJ1-2,-,TRBV5-1,TRBD1,TGCGCCAGCAGCGGCGGGACAGTAAACTATGGCTACACCTTC,CASSGGTVNYGYTF